The 30 T cell receptor beta chains presented below share a single source sample, sequenced in a study of cytomegalovirus exposure and HLA in healthy donors. PCR primers comprised 60 Vbeta and 13 Jbeta primers. The protocol was immunoSEQ multiplex PCR, while the TCRdb copy is restricted to in-frame clones and leaves out a portion. Here the sample spans approximately 190,000 clones, 80% to 90% being singletons. The sample was PBMCs. These receptors were collected from a young man in good health and CMV-seronegative.

The chain uses TRBV11-2 and TRBJ1-6; TRBD1 agrees at 8 bases. This CDR3 region has 17 residues. CDR1 is SGHAT and CDR2 is FQNNGV in the germline V gene. V lost 3 bases to trimming and J lost 5 bases; unmatched junction nucleotides: 9. The CDR3: CASSFGTGLFDNSPLHF. The CDR3 DNA sequence: TGTGCCAGCAGCTTTGGGACAGGCCTCTTTGATAATTCACCCCTCCACTTT.

V and J are TRBV28 and TRBJ1-2; D uncertain. Trimming pared 6 bases from V and 1 base from J, leaving 15 bases between. The CDR3 totals 15 residues. Germline loops: CDR1 MDHEN, CDR2 SYDVKM. The CDR3 nucleotides read TGTGCCAGCAGGCCAGGCGACCGAAATAACTATGGCTACACCTTC. Amino acid sequence: CASRPGDRNNYGYTF.

The chain combines TRBV4-2 with TRBJ2-2, with 7 bases matching TRBD2. Germline V gives CDR1 LGHNA, CDR2 YNFKEQ. After removal of 0 bases from V and 5 bases from J, the junction contained 3 bases not matched to a gene. The CDR3 consists of 15 residues. The CDR3 region has the DNA TGTGCCAGCAGCCAAGATGGGCGGGAGACCGGGGAGCTGTTTTTT. Its protein product is CASSQDGRETGELFF.

V and J are TRBV4-3 and TRBJ2-2; D is uncertain. The CDR3 runs to 15 residues. Germline V gene sequence: CDR1 LGHNA, CDR2 YSLEER. The V and J ends lost 1 base and 4 bases respectively, with 10 bases between them. The CDR3 region is CASSQGAAATGELFF. In DNA form, the CDR3 reads TGCGCCAGCAGCCAAGGGGCTGCCGCCACCGGGGAGCTGTTTTTT.

The chain is built from TRBV2 and TRBJ2-1; TRBD2 matches 11 bases. The CDR3 extends over 14 amino acids. Germline V lookup: CDR1 SNHLY, CDR2 FYNNEI. The ends lost 5 bases at V and 4 bases at J; junction bases unmatched: 1. CDR3 residues: CASSIAGGYNEQFF. The CDR3 nucleotides are TGTGCCAGCAGTATAGCGGGGGGGTACAATGAGCAGTTCTTC.

In its sample, this clone was seen a few times. The chain recombines TRBV9 with TRBJ2-3, with 11 nucleotides matching TRBD2. Germline assignment: CDR1 SGDLS and CDR2 YYNGEE. The J segment lost 5 bases and the V segment lost 0 bases, leaving 11 bases of the junction unmatched. CDR3 length: 18 amino acids. The CDR3 DNA sequence: TGTGCCAGCAGCGTAGCTCAGTGGGCTAGCGGGAGGCAAGATACGCAGTATTTT. This translates into CASSVAQWASGRQDTQYF.

V and J are TRBV7-9 and TRBJ2-3, with D perhaps matching TRBD2 (6 bases). CDR1 and CDR2 from the germline V gene are SEHNR and FQNEAQ (reference sequence). The CDR3 consists of 14 residues. V was trimmed by 2 bases and J by 2 bases, leaving 8 bases between them. DNA for the CDR3: TGTGCCAGCAGCTTACGCGGGGCCACAGATACGCAGTATTTT. This gives the protein CASSLRGATDTQYF.

V is TRBV19 and J is TRBJ2-1; 9 nucleotides agree with TRBD1. Germline V gives CDR1 LNHDA, CDR2 SQIVND (reference sequence). J lost 9 bases, V lost 3 bases, and 15 bases had no gene match. This CDR3 has 17 amino acids. The CDR3 DNA is TGTGCCAGTAGTATTAGGTGGGGACAGGGCACCACCGGTGAGCAGTTCTTC. It yields the protein CASSIRWGQGTTGEQFF.

V and J are TRBV23-1 and TRBJ2-7; the D gene is possibly TRBD1 (6 bases). TRBV23-1 is filed as an ORF, its function uncertain. The CDR3 covers 16 residues. The V end lost 0 bases, the J end lost 3 bases, and 15 bases lay between the germline ends. The CDR3 DNA reads as TGCGCCAGCAGTCAATCTTCCGGGACAAGGGGCTACGAGCAGTACTTC. Translation: CASSQSSGTRGYEQYF.

This rearrangement joins TRBV29-1 to TRBJ1-2; 9 positions agree with TRBD1. Germline values: CDR1 SQVTM, CDR2 ANQGSEA. The CDR3 is 11 residues long. V was pared by 5 bases and J by 10 bases, with 5 bases of the junction left unmatched. The CDR3: CSVPGQGFYTF. The CDR3 nucleotides are TGCAGCGTTCCCGGACAGGGGTTCTACACCTTC.

The gene calls are TRBV6-1 and TRBJ1-2; no definite D call. The CDR3 is 13 amino acids. Deletions cut 2 bases from V and 8 bases from J, with 12 bases between. Per germline, CDR1 MNHNS and CDR2 SASEGT. Here the CDR3 reads CASSEIRNGGYTF. The CDR3 nucleotides read TGTGCCAGCAGTGAAATTAGGAACGGGGGCTACACCTTC.

The chain couples TRBV6-5 to TRBJ1-2; 10 nucleotides agree with TRBD1. CDR1 and CDR2 (germline): MNHEY, SVGAGI. After removal of 6 bases from V and 5 bases from J, the junction contained 3 bases not matched to a gene. The CDR3 spans 13 residues. Written as DNA, the CDR3 is TGTGCCAGCAGCCGGGGACAGGGGTATGGCTACACCTTC. This codes for CASSRGQGYGYTF.

The rearrangement uses TRBV5-8 and TRBJ1-1; no definite D call. Trimming stripped 1 base from V and 4 bases from J, with 11 bases between. Per the germline V gene, CDR1 is SGHTS and CDR2 is YDEGEE. The CDR3 sequence is 14 residues long. This CDR3 reads CASSLITGFTEAFF. The CDR3 region has the DNA TGTGCCAGCAGCTTGATAACGGGGTTCACTGAAGCTTTCTTT.

Turning to this clone: The junction differs from germline at one of its ends, possibly a read error. This chain uses TRBV7-9 with TRBJ2-7, with 7 bases lining up with TRBD1. The germline CDR1 and CDR2 sequences are SEHNR and FQNEAQ (reference sequence). The CDR3 contains 15 residues. CDR3 protein: CSSSLVIGQAYEQYF. CDR3 nucleotides: TGTTCCAGCAGCTTAGTTATAGGACAGGCCTACGAGCAGTACTTC. Looking up the rest from reference TRBV7-9 and TRBJ2-7 gives the full variable domain: DTGVSQNPRHKITKRGQNVTFRCDPISEHNRLYWYRQTLGQGPEFLTYFQNEAQLEKSRLLSDRFSAERPKGSFSTLEIQRTEQGDSAMYLCSSSLVIGQAYEQYFGPGTRLTVT.

The V call is TRBV28, the J call TRBJ2-7; D is unclear. CDR3 length equals 12 residues. V shed 7 bases and J shed 2 bases, with 9 bases lying between them. Germline loops: CDR1 MDHEN, CDR2 SYDVKM. CDR3 residues: CASTRAPYEQYF. DNA of the CDR3: TGTGCCAGCACAAGAGCTCCCTACGAGCAGTACTTC. Full variable domain (remainder filled in from reference TRBV28 and TRBJ2-7): DVKVTQSSRYLVKRTGEKVFLECVQDMDHENMFWYRQDPGLGLRLIYFSYDVKMKEKGDIPEGYSVSREKKERFSLILESASTNQTSMYLCASTRAPYEQYFGPGTRLTVT.

V gene TRBV5-1 combines with J gene TRBJ2-5; D not certain. Germline CDR1 is SGHRS and CDR2 is YFSETQ. This CDR3 has 15 amino acids. V dropped 0 bases and J dropped 4 bases, with 13 bases sitting between them. The CDR3 loop is CASSLVVSSPETQYF. CDR3 DNA sequence: TGCGCCAGCAGCTTGGTCGTCTCCTCCCCAGAGACCCAGTACTTC.

Worth noting for this clone: Other DNA sequences in this specimen translate into the identical CDR3. This sequence joins TRBV19 and TRBJ2-5; 7 bases line up with TRBD1. This CDR3 region has 13 residues. J gave up 4 bases and V 6 bases, and 5 bases lay outside the gene matches. Germline V gene lookup returns CDR1 LNHDA and CDR2 SQIVND (reference sequence). The CDR3 region is CASSLNRGETQYF. In DNA, the CDR3 is TGTGCCAGTAGCCTCAACAGGGGAGAGACCCAGTACTTC.

The chain joins TRBV5-4 to TRBJ2-7; 10 nucleotides line up with TRBD1. V lost 3 bases to trimming and J lost 3 bases; unmatched junction nucleotides: 3. The CDR3 runs 14 residues. CDR1 is SGHNT, CDR2 YYREEE, per germline (reference sequence). The CDR3 DNA reads TGTGCCAGCAGCTACGGACAGGGGGACTACGAGCAGTACTTC. Translating gives CASSYGQGDYEQYF.

The gene calls are TRBV2 and TRBJ2-4, with 7 bases lining up with TRBD1. CDR3 length: 15 residues. Germline values: CDR1 SNHLY, CDR2 FYNNEI. J was trimmed by 2 bases and V by 6 bases; bases with no gene match: 7. CDR3 sequence reads: CASSDDRASKNIQYF. The CDR3 DNA follows: TGTGCCAGCAGCGATGACAGGGCTTCCAAAAACATTCAGTACTTC.

This chain uses TRBV6-6 with TRBJ2-2, with D possibly matching TRBD2 (6 bases). The CDR3 is 14 amino acids. V lost 1 base and J lost 7, with 10 bases in between. The germline V gene encodes CDR1 MNHNY and CDR2 SVGAGI (reference sequence). The CDR3 nucleotides are TGTGCCAGCAGTTACTGGACGGGGGACGGGGAGCTGTTTTTT. It encodes CASSYWTGDGELFF.

This rearrangement joins TRBV2 to TRBJ2-2; TRBD1 matches 8 bases. This CDR3 has 15 amino acids. CDR1 is SNHLY, CDR2 FYNNEI, per germline. V lost 8 bases and J lost 5; bases outside the gene matches: 10. For the CDR3, the DNA is TGTGCCAGCGGAAAAGACAGGGGAAGGACCGGGGAGCTGTTTTTT. Translation gives CASGKDRGRTGELFF. Combining the CDR3 with reference TRBV2 and TRBJ2-2 gives the whole variable domain EPEVTQTPSHQVTQMGQEVILRCVPISNHLYFYWYRQILGQKVEFLVSFYNNEISEKSEIFDDQFSVERPDGSNFTLKIRSTKLEDSAMYFCASGKDRGRTGELFFGEGSRLTVL.

Only one count was recorded for this clone. The genes are TRBV28 and TRBJ2-1, with D maybe TRBD2 (5 bases). Trimming removed 3 bases from V and 6 bases from J, with 21 bases in between. CDR1 and CDR2 from the germline V gene are MDHEN and SYDVKM. This CDR3 is built from 17 residues. The CDR3 here is CASSFFPRSGKGNEQFF. The CDR3 bases are TGTGCCAGCAGTTTTTTCCCCCGGTCGGGGAAAGGCAATGAGCAGTTCTTC. The variable domain in full, completed from reference TRBV28 and TRBJ2-1, reads DVKVTQSSRYLVKRTGEKVFLECVQDMDHENMFWYRQDPGLGLRLIYFSYDVKMKEKGDIPEGYSVSREKKERFSLILESASTNQTSMYLCASSFFPRSGKGNEQFFGPGTRLTVL.

The chain joins TRBV9 to TRBJ2-3; D uncertain. Trimming removed 4 bases at V and 2 bases at J, with 11 bases between. The CDR3 is made up of 14 amino acids. From germline, CDR1 is SGDLS and CDR2 YYNGEE. The CDR3 DNA is TGTGCCAGCAGCCAGAGTGGGCACACAGATACGCAGTATTTT. Translated, it gives CASSQSGHTDTQYF.

The rearrangement uses TRBV25-1 and TRBJ2-5, with no clear D. The CDR3 length is 14 residues. CDR1 is MGHDK, CDR2 SYGVNS, per germline. With 3 bases removed from V and 1 base from J, the gap between germline ends came to 9 bases. CDR3 residues: CASSERRSQETQYF. In DNA, the CDR3 is TGTGCCAGCAGTGAGAGGCGATCCCAAGAGACCCAGTACTTC.

The rearrangement uses TRBV5-4 and TRBJ2-7; unclear D gene. There are 15 residues in the CDR3. Germline V lookup: CDR1 SGHNT, CDR2 YYREEE (reference sequence). Between the trimmed V and J ends, which lost 7 bases and 2 bases, there was a span of 19 bases. Here the CDR3 DNA reads TGTGCCAGCTCTACACTTACTAACCCTCCCTACGAGCAGTACTTC. Translating it yields CASSTLTNPPYEQYF.

The chain has TRBV6-6 and TRBJ2-2, with D tentatively TRBD2 (7 bases). Germline values: CDR1 MNHNY, CDR2 SVGAGI (reference sequence). Trimming left V 6 bases short and J 6 bases short, with 8 bases between. The CDR3 length is 12 residues. CDR3 amino acids: CASRGGAGELFF. CDR3 DNA sequence: TGTGCCAGCAGAGGGGGGGCCGGGGAGCTGTTTTTT.

The chain is built from TRBV28 and TRBJ2-7; D perhaps matches TRBD2 (7 bases). V dropped 6 bases and J dropped 7 bases, with 22 bases sitting between them. The germline V gene encodes CDR1 MDHEN and CDR2 SYDVKM. The CDR3 runs 15 residues. CDR3 region: CASSRTTAGAREQYF. In DNA form, the CDR3 reads TGTGCCAGCAGCCGAACGACGGCGGGGGCAAGGGAGCAGTACTTC.

The CDR3 sequence: CASMRGLSYNEQFF. The CDR3 coding sequence is TGTGCCAGCATGCGGGGGCTTTCCTACAATGAGCAGTTCTTC. The chain couples TRBV6-5 to TRBJ2-1; D is possibly TRBD2 (7 bases). The germline V gene encodes CDR1 MNHEY and CDR2 SVGAGI. The ends were cut back, 7 bases at V and 1 base at J, with 11 bases in the middle. The CDR3 extends over 14 amino acids.

V gene TRBV7-2 combines with J gene TRBJ2-1, with D maybe TRBD2 (5 bases). The CDR3 contains 14 residues. The V gene lost 2 bases and the J gene lost 4 bases, with 9 bases spanning the gap. The V gene's germline CDR1 is SGHTA and CDR2 FQGNSA. The DNA of the CDR3 is TGTGCCAGCAGCTTACGGGGTGAGTACAATGAGCAGTTCTTC. Its translation: CASSLRGEYNEQFF.

The V and J genes are TRBV7-2 and TRBJ1-3, with TRBD1 matching over 7 bases. There are 18 residues in the CDR3. Germline-derived CDR1 and CDR2 are SGHTA and FQGNSA. V lost 5 bases and J lost 4; bases outside the gene matches: 17. In DNA form, the CDR3 reads TGTGCCAGCAGCCTCAACGCACACAGGGGCCAGCGAGGAAACACCATATATTTT. This gives the protein CASSLNAHRGQRGNTIYF.